This TCR beta chain comes out of a study of cytomegalovirus exposure and HLA in healthy donors. Study results and caveats: According to an earlier analysis, most TCR beta V segments yielded productive rearrangements about 90% or about 30% of the time.

The V end lost 3 bases, the J end lost 4 bases, and 16 bases lay between the germline ends. CDR1 is MDHEN, CDR2 SYDVKM, per germline. CDR3 length equals 15 residues. In the case of this clone: The antigen remains undetermined.

Primers included in the PCR were 60 Vbeta and 13 Jbeta primers. The authors' processing: The count from a later analysis was about 80 million unique TCR beta chains, 9 million to 12 million of them shared. The data were produced by immunoSEQ multiplex PCR, yet TCRdb's version contains in-frame clones alone and is incomplete. From that table come the V and J calls and clone size; the DNA was used to work out D and trimming. The sample holds around 130,000 clones, around 67% seen once. The clonotype originates from a woman in her thirties or forties in good health and CMV-seropositive. V gene TRBV28 combines with J gene TRBJ2-7, with a weak D call TRBD2 (5 bases). Input material: PBMCs. For the CDR3, the DNA is TGTGCCAGCAGTTTGGCGGGCGGGTCCCGATACGAGCAGTACTTC. The encoded protein is CASSLAGGSRYEQYF.